These 14 T cell receptor beta chains were all obtained from the same sample, sequenced in a study of blood T cells in healthy people across ages. It was with a sample-barcoded 5' primer and a J-beta primer mix that a second PCR of roughly 7 to 12 cycles was run. TCRdb independently ran MiXCR on the 5' RACE reads; one entry per CDR3 protein. The profile covers 850,000 or so distinct CDR3 sequences, with 29% appearing a single time and around 15% taken by the ten largest. Sequences were obtained from blood. These receptors were obtained from a woman aged 80 or older in good health.

Only a few counts were recorded for this clonotype. A much larger clone lies a single base off, so this may be a read error. This chain joins TRBV20-1 and TRBJ2-1, with 11 bases that match TRBD2. Germline-derived CDR1 and CDR2 are DFQATT and SNEGSKA (reference sequence). The CDR3 is 11 amino acids. This CDR3 reads CRASLAGGQFF. Here the CDR3 DNA reads TGCAGGGCTAGCCTAGCGGGGGGGCAGTTCTTC.

Concerning this clonotype itself: This may stem from a read error, because a much larger clone lies one nucleotide away. The CDR3 DNA follows: TGTGCCAGCAGTTCCGAGACTAGCGGGGGTATCCTCAATGAGCAGTACTTC. Encoded protein: CASSSETSGGILNEQYF. The chain carries TRBV6-2 or TRBV6-3 and TRBJ2-5; TRBD2 agrees at 12 bases. V was pared by 4 bases and J by 11 bases, with 17 bases of the junction left unmatched. The germline CDR1 and CDR2 sequences are MNHEY and SVGEGT. The CDR3 consists of 17 residues.

This chain joins TRBV20-1 and TRBJ2-3, with TRBD2 matching 11 bases. V shed 1 base, J shed 2 bases, and the junction held 8 bases outside the gene matches. Germline V gives CDR1 DFQATT, CDR2 SNEGSKA (reference sequence). The CDR3 spans 17 residues. The CDR3 sequence: CSARALRLAGITDTQYF. CDR3 nucleotide sequence: TGCAGTGCTAGAGCCCTCCGACTAGCGGGAATCACAGATACGCAGTATTTT.

At least ten counts were recorded for this clonotype. V usage is TRBV7-9 and J usage is TRBJ2-5, with 12 bases matching TRBD2. The V gene end was trimmed by 5 bases and the J gene end by 4 bases; junction bases not matched to a gene: 17. Per the germline V gene, CDR1 is SEHNR and CDR2 is FQNEAQ (reference sequence). This CDR3 is 19 amino acids long. The CDR3 bases are TGTGCCAGCAGCCCGTGGACTAGCGGGGAGTTCGAGCGGAGAGAGACCCAGTACTTC. It encodes CASSPWTSGEFERRETQYF. The full variable domain, rest sourced from reference TRBV7-9 and TRBJ2-5, is DTGVSQNPRHKITKRGQNVTFRCDPISEHNRLYWYRQTLGQGPEFLTYFQNEAQLEKSRLLSDRFSAERPKGSFSTLEIQRTEQGDSAMYLCASSPWTSGEFERRETQYFGPGTRLLVL.

To note about this clonotype: A much larger clonotype is one base distant, so this may be a read error. The chain carries TRBV29-1 and TRBJ2-1; perhaps TRBD2 as D (7 bases). Germline loops: CDR1 SQVTM, CDR2 ANQGSEA. The CDR3 contains 14 residues. V was clipped by 3 bases and J by 10 bases, with 19 bases between them. The CDR3, as DNA: TGCAGCGTTGAGAGTAGGGGGGGACCCTACGAGCAGTTCTTC. Its translation: CSVESRGGPYEQFF.

A remark on this clonotype: A single base separates this from a much larger clone, so it may be a read error. This chain connects TRBV29-1 to TRBJ2-6, with D tentatively TRBD1 (6 bases). V was clipped by 5 bases and J by 1 base, with 9 bases between them. In germline, CDR1 is SQVTM, CDR2 ANQGSEA. The CDR3 covers 14 residues. The CDR3 bases are TGCAGCGTTCAAAGGGGGTCTGGGGCCAACGTCCTGACTTTC. Translating gives CSVQRGSGANVLTF.

This chain joins TRBV4-3 and TRBJ1-3, with 7 bases aligning to TRBD1. The germline V gene encodes CDR1 LGHNA and CDR2 YSLEER. The CDR3 spans 18 residues. V lost 4 bases and J lost 0; bases outside the gene matches: 12. CDR3 in amino acids: CASSLIPGQPSSGNTIYF. CDR3 in DNA: TGCGCCAGCAGCCTTATCCCGGGACAGCCCTCCTCTGGAAACACCATATATTTT.

The chain is built from TRBV6-2 or TRBV6-3 and TRBJ1-5, with D maybe TRBD1 (5 bases). The germline V gene encodes CDR1 MNHEY and CDR2 SVGEGT. V was pared by 4 bases and J by 4 bases, with 14 bases between. The CDR3 loop spans 15 amino acids. In nucleotides, the CDR3 is TGTGCCAGCAGTTCCTCCGGGGGGTATAATCAGCCCCAGCATTTT. Translating it yields CASSSSGGYNQPQHF.

For the CDR3, the DNA is TGTGCCAGCAGGCCAAGCGGGGGGTACTACAATGAGCAGTACTTC. It codes for CASRPSGGYYNEQYF. This chain links TRBV6-2 or TRBV6-3 with TRBJ2-5; 9 bases match TRBD2. Germline V gene sequence: CDR1 MNHEY, CDR2 SVGEGT. The CDR3 covers 15 residues. V trimming: 6 bases; J trimming: 11 bases; junction bases outside the gene matches: 16.

As for this clonotype: A much larger clone lies a single base off, so this may be a read error. This chain connects TRBV15 to TRBJ2-1; 10 bases agree with TRBD2. Germline CDR1 and CDR2: LNHNV and YYDKDF (reference sequence). Germline trimming cut 5 bases from V and 7 bases from J; bases unmatched to any gene: 11. The CDR3 runs 16 residues. CDR3 residues: CATSGMSGGAGNEQFF. The CDR3 nucleotides are TGTGCCACCAGCGGAATGAGCGGGGGGGCGGGGAATGAGCAGTTCTTC.

This clonotype came up a few times. This chain connects TRBV29-1 to TRBJ1-5, with TRBD1 matching over 10 bases. CDR1 SQVTM and CDR2 ANQGSEA come from the germline V gene. The CDR3 loop spans 15 amino acids. V shed 4 bases and J 5 bases; nucleotides not matched to a gene: 8. The CDR3: CSVAGTGERDQPQHF. The CDR3, as DNA: TGCAGCGTTGCTGGGACAGGGGAAAGGGATCAGCCCCAGCATTTT. Full variable domain (outside the CDR3, taken from reference TRBV29-1 and TRBJ1-5): SAVISQKPSRDICQRGTSLTIQCQVDSQVTMMFWYRQQPGQSLTLIATANQGSEATYESGFVIDKFPISRPNLTFSTLTVSNMSPEDSSIYLCSVAGTGERDQPQHFGDGTRLSIL.

Worth noting for this clonotype: This may be a read error: a much more frequent sequence differs by one nucleotide. V and J are TRBV12-3 or TRBV12-4 and TRBJ1-4, with a weak D call TRBD1 (5 bases). This CDR3 contains 14 residues. The CDR3 bases are TGTGCCAGCAGTTTAGTTGGGGGAAGGGAAAAACGGTTTTTT. Translation: CASSLVGGREKRFF.

Note on this clonotype: At one end, the junction sequence differs from germline, possibly due to a read error. The V gene is TRBV7-8, the J gene TRBJ2-5; 9 bases are shared with TRBD1. The CDR3 totals 17 residues. From germline, CDR1 is SGHVS and CDR2 FQNEAQ. CDR3 DNA sequence: TGTGCCAGCAGCCCCTTACAGGGGGCGCGGGGGAGAGAGGCCCAGTACTTC. As protein: CASSPLQGARGREAQYF.

The V call is TRBV7-9, the J call TRBJ1-2; D is unclear. The CDR3 has 15 amino acids. Germline CDR1 SEHNR, CDR2 FQNEAQ (reference sequence). With 5 bases removed from V and 2 bases from J, the gap between germline ends came to 15 bases. CDR3 in DNA: TGTGCCAGCAGCACCCTTGGCTTTACCAACTATGGCTACACCTTC. It codes for CASSTLGFTNYGYTF. Variable domain in full (rest from reference TRBV7-9 and TRBJ1-2): DTGVSQNPRHKITKRGQNVTFRCDPISEHNRLYWYRQTLGQGPEFLTYFQNEAQLEKSRLLSDRFSAERPKGSFSTLEIQRTEQGDSAMYLCASSTLGFTNYGYTFGSGTRLTVV.